Described below is a single TCR beta chain sequence and its context. This entry comes from a study of blood T cell repertoires in COVID-19. The table came from immunoSEQ multiplex PCR; TCRdb's copy has only in-frame clones and leaves some out. The data show around 250,000 clones, roughly four fifths seen once. There are 19 residues in the CDR3. Trimming cost V 6 bases and J 5 bases; bases outside gene matches: 17. Germline CDR1 is SEHNR and CDR2 is FQNEAQ (reference sequence). Before they entered the study, exposed participants had met a COVID-19 case within 2 weeks. This clonotype originated in a man aged 40-50 years who had been exposed to COVID-19. This sequence joins TRBV7-9 and TRBJ1-5; 12 bases map to TRBD1. The sample comprised PBMCs or T cells enriched from blood (not recorded which). CDR3 nucleotides: TGTGCCAGCAGACCTCTTAGTCTCCCGGGACAGGGGGCCGATCAGCCCCAGCATTTT. This translates into CASRPLSLPGQGADQPQHF.